This TCR beta chain was recovered during a study of breast tumors, draining lymph nodes, adjacent tissues. Trimming left V 0 bases short and J 3 bases short, with 15 bases between. Germline assignment: CDR1 ENHRY and CDR2 SYGVKD. CDR3 length: 16 residues. MiXCR, run by TCRdb on the multiplex PCR reads, gives a single entry per CDR3 protein. Here the sample spans under 110,000 distinct CDR3 sequences, approximately 28% being singletons. The lymph nodes were axillary draining lymph nodes from breast cancer patients. Findings and caveats of the study: Compared with lymph nodes, tumors were less diverse; compared with nontumor tissue, more. The data were judged consistent with most tumor T cells coming from lymph node and expanding in tumor. Luminal-like breast cancer showed significantly greater tumor-nontumor repertoire similarity than basal-like breast cancer did. Data only fit, rather than demonstrated, lymph node origin of most tumor T cells.

In this sample, this clonotype turned up many times. Its antigen is not known. A much larger clone lies a single base off, so this may be a read error. This is likely a read error, given that the CDR3 carries no conserved phenylalanine or tryptophan at its end. This receptor was obtained from a female donor with breast cancer. Some clones in this sample may be carry-over from other donors' samples. The gene calls are TRBV10-3 and TRBJ2-7; D might be TRBD1 (5 bases). Sequenced input: axillary lymph node tissue. The CDR3 loop reads CAISESTQGKNYEQYL. For the CDR3, the DNA is TGTGCCATCAGTGAGTCGACTCAGGGCAAGAACTACGAGCAGTACCTC.